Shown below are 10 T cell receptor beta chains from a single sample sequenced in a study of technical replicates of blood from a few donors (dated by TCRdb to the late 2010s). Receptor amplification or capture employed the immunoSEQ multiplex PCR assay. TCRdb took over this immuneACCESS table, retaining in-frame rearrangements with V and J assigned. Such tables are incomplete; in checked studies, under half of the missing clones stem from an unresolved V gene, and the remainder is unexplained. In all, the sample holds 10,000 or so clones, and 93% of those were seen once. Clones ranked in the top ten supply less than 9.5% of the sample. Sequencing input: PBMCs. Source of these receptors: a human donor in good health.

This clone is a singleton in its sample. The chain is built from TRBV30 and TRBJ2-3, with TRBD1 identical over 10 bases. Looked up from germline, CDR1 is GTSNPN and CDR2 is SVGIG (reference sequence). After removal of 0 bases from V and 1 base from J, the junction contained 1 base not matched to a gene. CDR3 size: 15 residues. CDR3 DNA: TGTGCCTGGAGTGTTGGGACAGGGGGCACAGATACGCAGTATTTT. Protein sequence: CAWSVGTGGTDTQYF. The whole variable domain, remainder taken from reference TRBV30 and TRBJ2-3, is SQTIHQWPATLVQPVGSPLSLECTVEGTSNPNLYWYRQAAGRGLQLLFYSVGIGQISSEVPQNLSASRPQDRQFILSSKKLLLSDSGFYLCAWSVGTGGTDTQYFGPGTRLTVL.

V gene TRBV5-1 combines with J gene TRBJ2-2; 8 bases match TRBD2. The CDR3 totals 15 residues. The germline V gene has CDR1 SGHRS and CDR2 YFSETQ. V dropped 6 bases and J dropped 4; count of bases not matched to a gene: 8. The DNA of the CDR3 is TGCGCCAGCAAGGAGAGCGGGAGTGGCACCGGGGAGCTGTTTTTT. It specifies CASKESGSGTGELFF.

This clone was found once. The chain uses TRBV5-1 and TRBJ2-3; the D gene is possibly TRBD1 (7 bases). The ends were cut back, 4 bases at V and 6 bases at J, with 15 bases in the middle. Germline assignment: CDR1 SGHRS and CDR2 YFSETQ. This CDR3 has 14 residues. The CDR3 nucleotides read TGCGCCAGCAGCCCCAGGGGGGACGGGGATACGCAGTATTTT. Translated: CASSPRGDGDTQYF.

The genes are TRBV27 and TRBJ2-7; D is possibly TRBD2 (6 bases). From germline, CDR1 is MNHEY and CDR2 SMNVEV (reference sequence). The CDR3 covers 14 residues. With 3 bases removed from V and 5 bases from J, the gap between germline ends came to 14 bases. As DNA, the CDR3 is TGTGCCAGCAGTTTTTCCACTCCGGGGGACGAGCAGTACTTC. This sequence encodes CASSFSTPGDEQYF.

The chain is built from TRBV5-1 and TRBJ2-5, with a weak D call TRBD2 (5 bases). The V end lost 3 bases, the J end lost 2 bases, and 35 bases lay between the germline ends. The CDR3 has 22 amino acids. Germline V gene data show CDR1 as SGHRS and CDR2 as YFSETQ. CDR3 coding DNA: TGCGCCAGCAGCTACCGGGTACAACTCTTGACGGGGTGGGCTACGGAACAAGAGACCCAGTACTTC. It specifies CASSYRVQLLTGWATEQETQYF.

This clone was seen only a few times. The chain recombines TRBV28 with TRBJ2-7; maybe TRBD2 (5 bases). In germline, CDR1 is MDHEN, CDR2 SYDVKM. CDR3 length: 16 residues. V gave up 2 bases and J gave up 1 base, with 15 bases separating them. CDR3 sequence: CASSLGLLSVSYEQYF. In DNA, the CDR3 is TGTGCCAGCAGTTTAGGGTTACTTAGCGTATCCTACGAGCAGTACTTC.

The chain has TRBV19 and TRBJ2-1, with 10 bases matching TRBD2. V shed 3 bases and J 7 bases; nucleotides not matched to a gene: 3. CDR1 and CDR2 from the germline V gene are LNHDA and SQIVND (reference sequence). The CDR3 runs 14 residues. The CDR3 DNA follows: TGTGCCAGTAGTATTCTAGCGGGAGAAAATGAGCAGTTCTTC. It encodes CASSILAGENEQFF.

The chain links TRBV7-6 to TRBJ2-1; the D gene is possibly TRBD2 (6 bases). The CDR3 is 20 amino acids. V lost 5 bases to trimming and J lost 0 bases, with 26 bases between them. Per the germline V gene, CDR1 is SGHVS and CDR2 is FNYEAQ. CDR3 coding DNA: TGTGCCAGCAGCCTGCCCGCTTCTCTTGCGGCGCGGGGCTCCTACAATGAGCAGTTCTTC. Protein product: CASSLPASLAARGSYNEQFF.

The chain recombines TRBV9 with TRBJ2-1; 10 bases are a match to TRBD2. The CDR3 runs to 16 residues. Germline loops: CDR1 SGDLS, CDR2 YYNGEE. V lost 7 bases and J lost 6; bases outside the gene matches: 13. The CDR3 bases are TGTGCCAGCGACCGGACTAGCGGAGCCGGAGGCAATGAGCAGTTCTTC. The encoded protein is CASDRTSGAGGNEQFF.

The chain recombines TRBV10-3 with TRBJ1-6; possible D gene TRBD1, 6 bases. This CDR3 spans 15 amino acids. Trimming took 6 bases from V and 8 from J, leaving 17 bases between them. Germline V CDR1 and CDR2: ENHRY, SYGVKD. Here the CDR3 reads CAISSGVLGDSPLHF. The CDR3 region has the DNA TGTGCCATCAGCTCAGGGGTTTTAGGAGATTCACCCCTCCACTTT.